This T cell receptor (beta chain) was found in a study of memory CD4+ T cells and cytomegalovirus serostatus (dated by TCRdb to between 2018 and 2021). Background on the whole study: The cohort included roughly 33 healthy adults from Belgium, of whom 9 were CMV seropositive and 24 were CMV seronegative. The study sequenced CD4+ memory TCRbeta repertoires of a Belgian cohort with known cytomegalovirus serostatus to replicate a published TCR-based CMV serostatus classifier.

V is cut by 3 bases and J by 5 bases, and the space between the germline ends is 13 bases. The CDR3, from cysteine to phenylalanine, totals 14 residues. The entry retains the CDR3 DNA only, 42 bases that are in frame from base 1. Reading the germline V gene gives CDR1 SGHVS and CDR2 FQNEAQ. A remark on this clone: This clone's antigen is unknown. No much larger clonotype is one base removed from it; base qualities were not supplied.

The Quick-DNA Microprep Kit was used to extract genomic DNA from the sorted cells. TCRbeta DNA was amplified with the immunoSEQ hsTCRbeta kit following the manufacturer's protocol. TCRbeta libraries were sequenced on an Illumina MiSeq instrument. The original methods were these. Removing out-of-frame sequences left approximately 2,400,000 distinct TCRbeta sequences, an average of around 70,000 per individual. Two values were used to score each individual: the count of 164 previously reported CMV-associated TCRbeta sequences and the total count of productive distinct TCRbeta sequences. A beta-binomial model was reimplemented in Python, and random forests from scikit-learn, run with default parameters, were trained on data from the US cohort. Classifier performance on the Belgian cohort was summarized as median AUC with percentile confidence intervals calculated over 10,000 bootstrap iterations. Entries here come from immuneACCESS through TCRdb and include only in-frame sequences with V and J called. Some clones fail to appear in such tables; in the studies checked, an unresolved V gene covers under half of the shortfall, and the cause of the remainder is unknown. The V and J calls and clone size are taken from that table; D and trimming were inferred from the DNA. Within this sample are roughly 50,000 clones, with around 80% of them counted one time only. The biggest ten clones account for approximately 0.82% of the sample.

Single viable CD3+CD4+CD8-CD45RO+ cells were sorted as memory CD4+ T cells on a FACSAria II. To determine CMV serostatus, a Roche Elecsys assay was used that detects serum IgG against CMV pp150, pp28, p38 and p52. Once the samples were thawed, total CD4+ T cells were enriched through positive selection using CD4 magnetic microbeads. The samples came from a different study that was designed specifically to examine the CD4+ T cell memory repertoire. Peripheral blood mononuclear cells were isolated and cryopreserved according to standard operating procedures, and serum was kept at -80 degrees C. CD3-PerCP (BW264/56), CD4-APC (RPA-T4), CD45RO-PE (UCHT1) and CD8-Pacific Orange (3B5) antibodies were used for staining, and non-viable cells were excluded with Sytox blue. Study-wide conclusions, independent of this receptor: Only CD4+CD45RO+ memory cells were sequenced, unlike the original study, which covered naive and memory CD4+ and CD8+ populations. Among the roughly 160 previously reported CMV-associated TCRbeta sequences, about 71 showed up in the CD4+ memory repertoires, with each one found in between one and five individuals. Results were interpreted as suggesting that the CMV-associated TCR signature is largely present in the CD4+ memory repertoire. For CMV serostatus prediction, a median bootstrapped AUC of approximately 0.95 was reached with the original framework, and a median bootstrapped AUC of roughly 0.89 was reached with a US-trained random forest. On the Belgian cohort, the classifier based on the original framework reached a median bootstrapped AUC of nearly 0.96, with a 95% CI of 0.76-1.00.

Source material: memory CD4+ T cells from blood. Rearrangement joined TRBV7-8 to TRBJ2-5, with the D gene call left open. The receptor was derived from an adult in good health and CMV-seronegative. The CDR3 in this case is CASSFSHGLETQYF. The DNA sequence reads TGTGCCAGCAGCTTCTCACATGGGTTGGAGACCCAGTACTTC.